The 17 T cell receptor beta chains below were found in one sample sequenced in a study of naive and memory T cell subsets. Amplification of ligated cDNA took four PCR rounds with SP2 and nested alpha and beta constant primers. TCRdb reprocessed the UMI-ligation and nested PCR reads via MiXCR and lists one record per CDR3 protein. This table has around 35,000 distinct CDR3 sequences, around 10% appearing once. Treatment described: skin biopsy from PPD injection site in Mantoux-positive individual. A UMI-containing oligonucleotide was joined by 3' ligation to the TCR cDNA template. This material consisted of skin, taken from a tuberculin skin test site. These receptor sequences come from an adult in good health.

The V and J genes are TRBV29-1 and TRBJ1-2; D is perhaps TRBD1 (6 bases). Germline CDR1 reads SQVTM; CDR2 reads ANQGSEA. The CDR3 extends over 12 amino acids. With 4 bases removed from V and 2 bases from J, the gap between germline ends came to 8 bases. As DNA, the CDR3 is TGCAGCGTTGGGGGGCCCAACTATGGCTACACCTTC. This codes for CSVGGPNYGYTF. Using reference TRBV29-1 and TRBJ1-2 for the parts outside the CDR3, the full variable domain is SAVISQKPSRDICQRGTSLTIQCQVDSQVTMMFWYRQQPGQSLTLIATANQGSEATYESGFVIDKFPISRPNLTFSTLTVSNMSPEDSSIYLCSVGGPNYGYTFGSGTRLTVV.

This chain links TRBV19 with TRBJ1-6; TRBD1 matches 9 bases. The CDR3 extends over 16 amino acids. J was trimmed by 9 bases and V by 7 bases; bases with no gene match: 13. CDR1 and CDR2 from the germline V gene are LNHDA and SQIVND (reference sequence). This CDR3 is CASKFGTGRIVSPLHF. The CDR3 DNA reads as TGTGCCAGTAAATTCGGGACAGGGAGGATCGTTTCACCCCTCCACTTT.

V gene TRBV5-1 combines with J gene TRBJ1-3, with 7 bases lining up with TRBD1. With 2 bases clipped from V and 0 bases from J, the junction kept 8 bases outside the gene matches. The CDR3 covers 17 residues. The V gene's germline CDR1 is SGHRS and CDR2 YFSETQ. The CDR3 loop reads CASSLFPGTDSGNTIYF. Written as DNA, the CDR3 is TGCGCCAGCAGCTTATTCCCCGGGACAGACTCTGGAAACACCATATATTTT.

This clonotype was seen many times. This sequence joins TRBV28 and TRBJ2-6, with D possibly called TRBD1 or TRBD2 (5 bases each). The CDR3 sequence is 17 residues long. Trimming cost V 3 bases and J 0 bases, with 12 bases left between them. Per the germline V gene, CDR1 is MDHEN and CDR2 is SYDVKM. CDR3 nucleotides: TGTGCCAGCAGTTTGGGTCAGGGAGTCTCTGGGGCCAACGTCCTGACTTTC. Its translation is CASSLGQGVSGANVLTF.

This clonotype was counted a few times. The chain is built from TRBV11-3 and TRBJ2-3; 8 bases match TRBD2. J gave up 2 bases and V 3 bases, and 4 bases lay outside the gene matches. In germline, CDR1 is SGHNT, CDR2 YENEEA. The CDR3 spans 15 residues. The CDR3 nucleotides read TGTGCCAGCAGCTTGGACGGGGGGGTCACAGATACGCAGTATTTT. This codes for CASSLDGGVTDTQYF.

Only a few counts were recorded for this clonotype. The chain combines TRBV11-2 with TRBJ2-4; 11 nucleotides match TRBD2. V lost 5 bases, J lost 5 bases, and 11 bases stayed unmatched. Germline CDR1 reads SGHAT; CDR2 reads FQNNGV. The CDR3 runs to 17 residues. The CDR3 spells CASSPLGLAEGENIQYF. The CDR3 nucleotides are TGTGCCAGCAGCCCATTGGGACTAGCGGAAGGGGAAAACATTCAGTACTTC. Complete variable domain (other parts from reference TRBV11-2 and TRBJ2-4): EAGVAQSPRYKIIEKRQSVAFWCNPISGHATLYWYQQILGQGPKLLIQFQNNGVVDDSQLPKDRFSAERLKGVDSTLKIQPAKLEDSAVYLCASSPLGLAEGENIQYFGAGTRLSVL.

This clonotype has ten or more counts. The chain links TRBV28 to TRBJ2-1; D unresolved. V was clipped by 1 base and J by 5 bases, with 6 bases between them. Germline V CDR1 and CDR2: MDHEN, SYDVKM. The CDR3 spans 13 residues. This CDR3 reads CASSLYKNNEQFF. CDR3 sequence (DNA): TGTGCCAGCAGTTTATACAAGAACAATGAGCAGTTCTTC.

This clonotype was detected many times. This chain joins TRBV7-3 and TRBJ2-3, with a possible D match to TRBD2 (5 bases). This CDR3 has 17 residues. CDR1 and CDR2 from the germline V gene are SGHTA and FQGTGA. Deletions cut 4 bases from V and 2 bases from J, with 19 bases between. The CDR3 DNA reads TGTGCCAGCAGCTCCCCCTCCAGTATCGGGATCACAGATACGCAGTATTTT. Its protein is CASSSPSSIGITDTQYF.

This clonotype came up a few times. J is TRBJ2-1 and V is TRBV5-1; D is unclear. V lost 4 bases to trimming and J lost 8 bases, with 7 bases between them. This CDR3 region has 11 residues. Germline CDR1 is SGHRS and CDR2 is YFSETQ. The CDR3 is CASSLTDEQFF. CDR3 sequence (DNA): TGCGCCAGCAGCCTTACGGATGAGCAGTTCTTC.

By share of the sample, this clonotype is medium-sized. CDR3 region: CASSLSGDRIAIAKNIQYF. For the CDR3, the DNA is TGTGCCAGCAGCTTATCCGGGGATAGGATCGCGATAGCCAAAAACATTCAGTACTTC. The chain recombines TRBV11-2 with TRBJ2-4; D is perhaps TRBD2 (5 bases). The CDR3 has 19 residues. From germline, CDR1 is SGHAT and CDR2 FQNNGV. V was clipped by 2 bases and J by 0 bases, with 20 bases between them.

The rearrangement uses TRBV5-4 and TRBJ1-2; TRBD1 aligns across 9 bases. The CDR3 covers 14 residues. With 2 bases clipped from V and 7 bases from J, the junction kept 6 bases outside the gene matches. The germline V gene has CDR1 SGHNT and CDR2 YYREEE (reference sequence). CDR3 in DNA: TGTGCCAGCAGCTTCGGACAGGGGAGAGGTGGCTACACCTTC. It is translated as CASSFGQGRGGYTF.

The table lists this clonotype with many counts. V is TRBV12-3 or TRBV12-4 and J is TRBJ2-2; a possible D gene is TRBD1 (5 bases). The CDR3 runs 15 residues. Trimming took 6 bases from V and 0 from J, leaving 11 bases between them. The chain's CDR3 is CASRRQLTNTGELFF. The CDR3 DNA is TGTGCCAGCAGGCGACAGCTAACGAACACCGGGGAGCTGTTTTTT.

The genes are TRBV19 and TRBJ2-4; 7 nucleotides agree with TRBD1. V shed 5 bases, J shed 14 bases, and the junction held 18 bases outside the gene matches. The CDR3 sequence is 15 residues long. Germline V gene lookup returns CDR1 LNHDA and CDR2 SQIVND (reference sequence). The CDR3 coding sequence is TGTGCCAGTAGTGCCTTATCCTCGGGGAGACAGGGCAAGTACTTC. This sequence encodes CASSALSSGRQGKYF.

V gene TRBV4-1 combines with J gene TRBJ2-7, with D perhaps TRBD2 (5 bases). This CDR3 is 14 amino acids long. V was clipped by 0 bases and J by 6 bases, with 12 bases between them. CDR1 and CDR2 (germline): MGHRA, YSYEKL. The CDR3 DNA follows: TGCGCCAGCAGCCAAGATGTGACGGGGTTCGAGCAGTACTTC. Translated: CASSQDVTGFEQYF.

Ten or more counts support this clonotype. The rearrangement joins TRBV20-1 to TRBJ2-3; TRBD1 aligns across 8 bases. The DNA end lines up better with TRBJ1-5; the J call may be wrong. The CDR3 totals 12 residues. Germline V gives CDR1 DFQATT, CDR2 SNEGSKA (reference sequence). CDR3 loop: CSARDPGQGQHF. CDR3 bases: TGCAGTGCTAGAGACCCCGGACAGGGTCAGCATTTT.

At least ten counts were recorded for this clonotype. The chain joins TRBV7-2 to TRBJ2-3, with D unclear. The CDR3 covers 14 residues. Germline V gives CDR1 SGHTA, CDR2 FQGNSA. Trimming removed 4 bases at V and 4 bases at J, with 12 bases between. This CDR3 reads CASSSDSPADTQYF. The CDR3 nucleotides are TGTGCCAGCAGCTCCGACTCCCCGGCAGATACGCAGTATTTT.

V and J are TRBV7-9 and TRBJ1-2; D remains ambiguous. The CDR3 has 18 residues. Trimming removed 1 base at V and 2 bases at J, with 20 bases between. Germline CDR1 reads SEHNR; CDR2 reads FQNEAQ (reference sequence). This chain's CDR3 is CASSLESYRRGSNYGYTF. CDR3 coding DNA: TGTGCCAGCAGCTTAGAGTCATATCGCCGGGGTTCCAACTATGGCTACACCTTC.